This TCR beta chain was obtained from a study of healthy donors' naive CD4 and CD8 T cells. TCR libraries were built from approximately 490 ng of total RNA by linear amplification. TCRdb reanalysed the reads using MiXCR and keeps one entry per CDR3 protein. There are about 180,000 distinct CDR3 sequences in the sample; around 70% occur only once, and roughly 2.3% lies in the top ten. The CDR3 consists of 17 residues. J gave up 5 bases and V 6 bases, and 14 bases lay outside the gene matches. Sequenced sample: naive CD4+ and CD8+ T cells sorted from blood, pooled from several donors. The source of this sequence is a pool of human donors in good health; the sample pools cells from several healthy donors. This chain links TRBV12-3 or TRBV12-4 with TRBJ2-1; 9 bases match TRBD2. The CDR3 bases are TGTGCCAGCAGCACCCCAGGCCTGACTAGCGGCAACAATGAGCAGTTCTTC. This translates into CASSTPGLTSGNNEQFF.